The sequence of this TCR beta chain was determined in a study of blood T cell repertoires in COVID-19. Study information: PBMCs, B-cell-depleted T cells, or T cells provided the cDNA or gDNA that made up the material.

V trimming: 3 bases; J trimming: 6 bases; junction bases outside the gene matches: 2. This CDR3 has 14 residues. CDR1 is MDHEN, CDR2 SYDVKM, per germline. Libraries were prepared by immunoSEQ multiplex PCR; TCRdb keeps only in-frame clonotypes and omits some of them. The sample consists of 350,000 or so clones, roughly 87% of them appearing once. Adults between about 18 and 95 years of age took part from 20 to 25 US areas. This chain joins TRBV28 and TRBJ1-6; 7 positions match TRBD1. The TCR sequence derives from a woman aged 25 to 39 who had recovered from COVID-19. The sample consisted of PBMCs or T cells enriched from blood (not recorded which). DNA of the CDR3: TGTGCCAGCAGTTTGACAGGGCGTAATTCACCCCTCCACTTT. Translated: CASSLTGRNSPLHF.